This T cell receptor beta chain is drawn from a study of response to subunit inactivated influenza vaccine. TCRdb ran MiXCR on the RT-PCR reads and lists one entry per CDR3 protein. The sample lists roughly 540,000 distinct CDR3 sequences, around a quarter occurring once. The V end was cut by 6 bases, the J end by 2 bases, with 10 bases between. CDR1 and CDR2 (germline): KGHSH, LQKENI. The CDR3 runs 13 residues. The same sample was also used in a study of T cells expressing NK-cell markers. That report adds: The authors made TCR beta cDNA libraries by 5'RACE template switching. This switching added a universal primer site and UMIs. In the group of eight sequenced donors, seven were HCMV-seropositive and one was seronegative. In about six donors, dominant CD3+CD56+NKG2C+ clonotypes ranked among the top 10 CD8+ clonotypes. There were a handful of donors in whom these clonotypes also led the CD3+CD56-NKG2C+ fraction.

The chain is built from TRBV18 and TRBJ2-5; D remains unclear. The sequencing here drew on CD4+ T cells sorted from PBMCs, taken approximately 12 days after vaccination. The receptor was isolated from a middle-aged man who received an inactivated influenza vaccine. CDR3 protein: CASSPNRQETQYF. CDR3 DNA: TGTGCCAGCTCGCCGAACAGACAAGAGACCCAGTACTTC.